The source of this T cell receptor beta chain is a study of shared clonotypes between healthy human individuals. As defined, naive CD8 cells were CD45RO-negative and positively selected for CCR7, with terminally differentiated effector memory CD45RA+ cells excluded. Clones were read by immunoSEQ multiplex PCR, and TCRdb kept only the in-frame ones, dropping some. The table shows hundreds of thousands of clones, with 85% to 95% occurring only once. The table lists this clone with a count of one. In germline, CDR1 is MNHEY, CDR2 SMNVEV (reference sequence). The CDR3 contains 15 residues. V lost 2 bases and J 5 bases, leaving 13 bases between the germline ends.

The specimen sequenced was naive CD8+ T cells sorted from blood. The rearrangement uses TRBV27 and TRBJ2-1; D is possibly TRBD2 (6 bases). The TCR was taken from a woman in her twenties or thirties in good health. CDR3 residues: CASSLMVAADNEQFF. The CDR3 DNA sequence: TGTGCCAGCAGTTTAATGGTAGCGGCCGACAATGAGCAGTTCTTC.